This is a list of T cell receptor beta chains from one sample in a study of T cells in Graves' hyperthyroidism and ophthalmopathy. A single record per CDR3 protein comes from TCRdb applying MiXCR to the multiplex PCR reads. The table shows 550,000 to 650,000 distinct CDR3 sequences, with around 15% occurring only once. The specimen sequenced was blood. The receptors shown here come from a woman in her thirties or forties with Graves' hyperthyroidism. Both conserved end residues are part of each CDR3. The D gene is left open where the match is weak. Not every row has a clone size; where given, it reads once, few, many or a size class.

d_call	cdr3_length	clone_size	v_call	j_call	cdr3_aa	cdr3_nt
TRBD1	14	many	TRBV28	TRBJ2-7	CASVTGTGADEQYF	TGTGCCAGTGTAACCGGGACAGGGGCGGACGAGCAGTACTTC
TRBD1	17	many	TRBV7-2	TRBJ1-2	CASSPPGQVALNYGYTF	TGTGCCAGCAGCCCCCCGGGACAGGTCGCCCTTAACTATGGCTACACCTTC
.	18	many	TRBV3-1	TRBJ1-3	CASSQSPRGTAGGNTIYF	TGTGCCAGCAGCCAAAGTCCGCGTGGGACGGCGGGGGGAAACACCATATATTTT
.	15	.	TRBV6-1	TRBJ1-1	CASRERLGVVSPAFF	TGTGCCAGCAGGGAGAGGTTAGGGGTCGTATCTCCGGCTTTCTTT
TRBD1	13	many	TRBV12-3/TRBV12-4	TRBJ1-2	CASTRTGVDGYTF	TGTGCCAGCACCAGGACAGGGGTCGATGGCTACACCTTC
.	15	.	TRBV27	TRBJ2-6	CASRGLGSGANVLTF	TGTGCCAGCAGAGGACTGGGCTCTGGGGCCAACGTCCTGACTTTC
.	14	many	TRBV2	TRBJ2-6	CASDPRSGANVLTF	TGTGCCAGCGATCCCAGGTCGGGTGCCAACGTCCTGACTTTC
.	11	many	TRBV7-9	TRBJ1-1	CASSLEIDAFF	TGTGCCAGCAGCTTAGAGATTGACGCTTTCTTT
.	15	many	TRBV10-3	TRBJ2-3	CAISDIADGTDTQYF	TGTGCCATCAGTGACATAGCGGATGGGACAGATACGCAGTATTTT
TRBD2	13	few	TRBV10-3	TRBJ2-5	CATTSGSSETQYF	TGTGCCACGACTAGCGGGAGTTCAGAGACCCAGTACTTC
TRBD2	16	few	TRBV4-1	TRBJ2-1	CASSRKAGGPFNEQFF	TGCGCCAGCAGCCGCAAAGCGGGAGGGCCTTTCAATGAGCAGTTCTTC
.	14	many	TRBV12-3/TRBV12-4	TRBJ2-3	CASSDNREADTQYF	TGTGCCAGCAGCGATAACAGGGAAGCAGATACGCAGTATTTT
TRBD2	14	many	TRBV5-1	TRBJ2-1	CASHRGGQGNEQFF	TGCGCCAGCCATCGGGGGGGCCAGGGGAATGAGCAGTTCTTC
TRBD2	15	many	TRBV7-3	TRBJ2-1	CASSLKLAGHNEQFF	TGTGCCAGCAGCTTAAAACTAGCGGGACACAATGAGCAGTTCTTC
.	14	.	TRBV28	TRBJ1-5	CASSLRDSNQPQHF	TGTGCCAGCAGTTTAAGAGATAGCAATCAGCCCCAGCATTTT
.	15	many	TRBV20-1	TRBJ1-5	CSARDSGTENQPQHF	TGCAGTGCTAGAGATTCCGGGACGGAGAATCAGCCCCAGCATTTT
TRBD2	14	.	TRBV10-2	TRBJ2-7	CASSDWTSSYEQYF	TGCGCCAGCAGTGACTGGACTAGCAGCTACGAGCAGTACTTC
.	13	.	TRBV12-5	TRBJ1-5	CASGPGGGQPQHF	TGTGCTAGTGGTCCGGGGGGAGGTCAGCCCCAGCATTTT
TRBD1	17	.	TRBV9	TRBJ2-2	CASSAQTGGENTGELFF	TGTGCCAGCAGCGCTCAGACAGGGGGCGAAAACACCGGGGAGCTGTTTTTT
.	16	many	TRBV7-4	TRBJ2-7	CASSFRPQGVWAEQYF	TGTGCCAGCAGCTTCCGCCCTCAAGGGGTCTGGGCCGAGCAGTACTTC
TRBD2	15	few	TRBV29-1	TRBJ2-1	CSVESSGNSYNEQFF	TGCAGCGTTGAATCTAGCGGGAACTCCTACAATGAGCAGTTCTTC
TRBD1	14	.	TRBV24-1	TRBJ2-2	CATQTGGWTGELFF	TGTGCCACCCAAACAGGGGGCTGGACCGGGGAGCTGTTTTTT
.	12	many	TRBV20-1	TRBJ2-7	CSAGEGAYEQYF	TGCAGTGCCGGAGAAGGTGCCTACGAGCAGTACTTC
.	12	many	TRBV10-3	TRBJ2-7	CAISESAYEQYF	TGTGCCATCAGTGAGTCCGCCTACGAGCAGTACTTC
.	17	few	TRBV28	TRBJ2-7	CASSLGFRDPKGDEQYF	TGTGCCAGCAGTTTAGGGTTCCGGGACCCCAAAGGGGACGAGCAGTACTTC
TRBD2	16	many	TRBV11-2	TRBJ2-7	CASSSRLAGNSYEQYF	TGTGCCAGCAGTTCACGTCTAGCGGGAAACTCCTACGAGCAGTACTTC
.	18	few	TRBV6-1	TRBJ2-4	CASSEAVRMWQGKNIQYF	TGTGCCAGCAGTGAAGCGGTCAGGATGTGGCAGGGAAAAAACATTCAGTACTTC
TRBD1	15	.	TRBV6-2/TRBV6-3	TRBJ2-3	CAGTRQGEGTDTQYF	TGTGCCGGCACAAGACAGGGGGAGGGCACAGATACGCAGTATTTT
TRBD1	14	many	TRBV11-3	TRBJ2-3	CASSTTGVADTQYF	TGTGCCAGCAGCACCACAGGGGTAGCAGATACGCAGTATTTT
TRBD2	13	few	TRBV2	TRBJ2-1	CATKTLADNEQFF	TGTGCCACCAAAACCCTAGCGGACAATGAGCAGTTCTTC
.	12	many	TRBV15	TRBJ2-5	CATGTFRETQYF	TGTGCCACCGGAACCTTCCGCGAGACCCAGTACTTC
TRBD2	16	many	TRBV24-1	TRBJ2-2	CATSDQSGRSAGELFF	TGTGCCACCAGTGATCAAAGCGGGAGAAGTGCCGGGGAGCTGTTTTTT
.	14	.	TRBV2	TRBJ1-5	CASKEGNSSQPQHF	TGTGCCAGCAAGGAAGGGAATAGCAGTCAGCCCCAGCATTTT
.	17	many	TRBV5-1	TRBJ2-1	CASRGPNTEYSYNEQFF	TGCGCCAGCAGGGGACCGAACACTGAGTACTCCTACAATGAGCAGTTCTTC
TRBD2	15	.	TRBV11-2	TRBJ2-5	CASSRYLSGQETQYF	TGTGCCAGCAGCCGTTATCTTAGCGGGCAAGAGACCCAGTACTTC
TRBD2	14	.	TRBV11-2	TRBJ2-5	CASSFSGSGETQYF	TGTGCCAGCAGCTTTAGCGGGAGCGGGGAGACCCAGTACTTC
TRBD1	13	many	TRBV7-2	TRBJ1-2	CASSRTGSYGYTF	TGTGCCAGCAGCAGGACAGGCTCCTATGGCTACACCTTC
TRBD1	14	many	TRBV10-2	TRBJ2-7	CASSQPGQGYEQYF	TGCGCCAGCAGCCAACCGGGACAGGGTTACGAGCAGTACTTC
.	14	few	TRBV5-1	TRBJ1-3	CASRVGSSGNTIYF	TGCGCCAGCAGAGTAGGATCCTCTGGAAACACCATATATTTT
.	13	.	TRBV2	TRBJ2-7	CASGGGVSYEQYF	TGTGCCAGCGGAGGCGGAGTTTCCTACGAGCAGTACTTC
.	13	many	TRBV7-9	TRBJ2-7	CASSPAESYEQYF	TGTGCCAGCAGCCCCGCCGAATCCTACGAGCAGTACTTC
TRBD1	13	many	TRBV12-3/TRBV12-4	TRBJ2-7	CASSLNRGGEQYF	TGTGCCAGCAGTTTAAACAGGGGCGGAGAGCAGTACTTC
TRBD1	15	.	TRBV9	TRBJ1-2	CASSTRKTGVYGYTF	TGTGCCAGCAGCACCCGCAAAACAGGGGTCTATGGCTACACCTTC
.	20	many	TRBV7-3	TRBJ2-2	CASSPTLPGPGRTNTGELFF	TGTGCCAGCAGCCCAACCCTCCCAGGGCCGGGACGGACGAACACCGGGGAGCTGTTTTTT
.	20	.	TRBV7-9	TRBJ2-1	CASSRRVGRQGGGSYNEQFF	TGTGCCAGCAGCCGTAGGGTGGGACGACAGGGAGGTGGGTCCTACAATGAGCAGTTCTTC
TRBD2	12	.	TRBV29-1	TRBJ2-7	CSARSGAYEQYF	TGCAGCGCCCGTAGCGGGGCCTACGAGCAGTACTTC
TRBD2	15	many	TRBV7-9	TRBJ2-7	CASSRASGSRGEQYF	TGTGCCAGCAGCCGGGCTAGCGGGAGTCGGGGCGAGCAGTACTTC
.	16	many	TRBV24-1	TRBJ2-1	CATSAPRRGSYNEQFF	TGTGCCACCAGTGCTCCCCGGAGGGGGTCGTACAATGAGCAGTTCTTC